This TCR beta chain was observed in a study of cytomegalovirus exposure and HLA in healthy donors. Primers for the PCR totalled 60 Vbeta and 13 Jbeta. Generated by immunoSEQ multiplex PCR, the TCRdb table keeps only in-frame clones and is missing some. The sample holds around 200,000 clones; approximately 78% are singletons and the top ten take roughly 0.75%. V was pared by 5 bases and J by 8 bases, with 3 bases between. The CDR3 covers 10 residues. The germline V gene has CDR1 SEHNR and CDR2 FQNEAQ (reference sequence). This clone occurred a few times. The sequence came from a woman younger than 30 in good health and CMV-seronegative. The rearrangement joins TRBV7-9 to TRBJ1-4; D is unresolved. Sequencing was performed on PBMCs. The CDR3 DNA sequence: TGTGCCAGCAGCCCGGAAAAACTGTTTTTT. It codes for CASSPEKLFF.